This T cell receptor (beta chain) was sequenced in a study of Graves' ophthalmopathy and Graves' hyperthyroidism. Study-wide context: The authors defined stable hyperthyroidism as no ophthalmopathy within 18 months of follow-up. Findings and limits, study-wide: The authors also found most expanded thyroid clonotypes above 0.001 frequency in blood.

The authors amplified TCR beta CDR3 regions from RNA transcripts. Second-round multiplex PCR followed a first-round RT-PCR using HTBI primers. TCRdb reprocessed the multiplex PCR reads with MiXCR, giving one entry per CDR3 protein. The repertoire includes approximately 1.2 million distinct CDR3 sequences, approximately 35% of them detected once, and roughly 10% sits in the top ten. As for this clonotype: The antigen remains unidentified.

The germline gives CDR1 SGHTA, CDR2 FQGNSA. V was clipped by 4 bases and J by 2 bases, with 12 bases between them. This CDR3 comprises 15 residues. Specimen: peripheral blood or thyroid tissue (not recorded which). This clonotype was obtained from an adult man with Graves' hyperthyroidism. This chain uses TRBV7-2 with TRBJ1-3; tentatively, D is TRBD1 (5 bases). CDR3 DNA sequence: TGTGCCAGCAGCTCTTCCCGGGGGGCTGGAAACACCATATATTTT. As protein: CASSSSRGAGNTIYF. Drawing the rest from reference TRBV7-2 and TRBJ1-3, the complete variable domain is GAGVSQSPSNKVTEKGKDVELRCDPISGHTALYWYRQSLGQGLEFLIYFQGNSAPDKSGLPSDRFSAERTGGSVSTLTIQRTQQEDSAVYLCASSSSRGAGNTIYFGEGSWLTVV.